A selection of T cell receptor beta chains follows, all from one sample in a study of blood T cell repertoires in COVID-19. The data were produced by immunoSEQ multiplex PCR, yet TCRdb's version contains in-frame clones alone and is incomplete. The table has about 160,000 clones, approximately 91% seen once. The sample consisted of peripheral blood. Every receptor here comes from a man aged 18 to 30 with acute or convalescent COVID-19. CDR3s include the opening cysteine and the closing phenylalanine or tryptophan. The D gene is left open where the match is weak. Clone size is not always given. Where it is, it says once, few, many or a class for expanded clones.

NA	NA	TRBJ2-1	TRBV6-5	CASTPVFSNNEQFF	TGTGCCAGCACCCCCGTCTTTAGCAACAATGAGCAGTTCTTC
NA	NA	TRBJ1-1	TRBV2	CASGQWNTEAFF	TGTGCCAGTGGACAGTGGAACACTGAAGCTTTCTTT
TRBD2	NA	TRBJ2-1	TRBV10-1	CASSSSGNSYNEQFF	TGCGCCAGCAGCTCTAGCGGCAACTCCTACAATGAGCAGTTCTTC
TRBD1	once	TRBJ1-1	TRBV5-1	CASSLRQGLNTEAFF	TGCGCCAGCAGCTTACGACAGGGCCTGAACACTGAAGCTTTCTTT
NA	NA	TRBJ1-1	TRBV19	CASSIDVLAAKTGVNTEAFF	TGTGCCAGTAGTATAGATGTGTTGGCAGCAAAAACGGGAGTGAACACTGAAGCTTTCTTT
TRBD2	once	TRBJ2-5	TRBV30	CAWSETSGPGETQYF	TGTGCCTGGAGTGAGACTAGCGGACCAGGGGAGACCCAGTACTTC
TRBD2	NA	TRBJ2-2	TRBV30	CAWNGLAGGMGNTGELFF	TGTGCCTGGAACGGGCTCGCGGGAGGTATGGGGAACACCGGGGAGCTGTTTTTT
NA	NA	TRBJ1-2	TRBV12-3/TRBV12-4	CASSFQATYGYTF	TGTGCCAGCAGTTTTCAGGCTACCTATGGCTACACCTTC
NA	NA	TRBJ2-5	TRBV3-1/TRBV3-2	CASSPDSQETQYF	TGTGCCAGCAGCCCCGACTCTCAAGAGACCCAGTACTTC
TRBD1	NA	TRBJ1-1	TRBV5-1	CASSYHPSQGANTEAFF	TGCGCCAGCAGTTACCATCCGTCCCAGGGGGCGAACACTGAAGCTTTCTTT
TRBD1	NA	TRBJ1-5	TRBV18	CASSLGTVPQPQHF	TGTGCCAGCTCACTTGGGACAGTCCCTCAGCCCCAGCATTTT
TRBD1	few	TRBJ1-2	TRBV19	CASSIKTQAGPGTGNGYTF	TGTGCCAGTAGTATAAAAACTCAAGCGGGGCCCGGGACAGGGAATGGCTACACCTTC
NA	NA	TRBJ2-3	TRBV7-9	CASSYGVGADTQYF	TGTGCCAGCAGCTATGGGGTGGGAGCGGATACGCAGTATTTT
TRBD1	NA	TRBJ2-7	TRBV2	CASSNRGLETYEQYF	TGTGCCAGCAGCAACAGGGGGTTGGAGACCTACGAGCAGTACTTC
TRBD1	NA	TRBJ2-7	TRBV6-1	CASSGDSLTPVSYEQYF	TGTGCCAGCAGTGGGGACAGCTTAACCCCCGTCTCCTACGAGCAGTACTTC
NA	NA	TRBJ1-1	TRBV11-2	CASSLDPGRGGNTEAFF	TGTGCCAGCAGCTTAGATCCCGGGCGGGGGGGAAACACTGAAGCTTTCTTT
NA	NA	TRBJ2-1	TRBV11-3	CASSLVQGNEQFF	TGTGCCAGCAGCTTAGTTCAGGGCAATGAGCAGTTCTTC
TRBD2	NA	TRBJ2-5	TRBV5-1	CASSRLAGGQETQYF	TGCGCCAGCAGCAGGCTAGCGGGAGGTCAAGAGACCCAGTACTTC
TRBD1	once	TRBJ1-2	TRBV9	CASSASAGTANYGYTF	TGTGCCAGCAGCGCCAGCGCAGGGACAGCTAACTATGGCTACACCTTC
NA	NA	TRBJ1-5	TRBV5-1	CASSLGISGGNQPQHF	TGCGCCAGCAGCTTGGGAATATCAGGGGGCAATCAGCCCCAGCATTTT
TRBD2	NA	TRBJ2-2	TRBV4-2	CASSQDPSGVGELFF	TGTGCCAGCAGCCAAGACCCTAGCGGGGTCGGGGAGCTGTTTTTT
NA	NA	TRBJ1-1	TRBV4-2	CASSQGSSFFGNTEAFF	TGTGCCAGCAGCCAAGGTTCATCCTTTTTCGGTAACACTGAAGCTTTCTTT
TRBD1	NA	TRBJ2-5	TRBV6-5	CASRIGTGRGETQYF	TGTGCCAGCAGGATTGGGACAGGGAGAGGGGAGACCCAGTACTTC
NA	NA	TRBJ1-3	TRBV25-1	CASSTSGNTIYF	TGTGCCAGCAGTACTTCTGGAAACACCATATATTTT
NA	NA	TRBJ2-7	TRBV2	CASSGGAYEQYF	TGTGCCAGCAGTGGGGGGGCCTACGAGCAGTACTTC
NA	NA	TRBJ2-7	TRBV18	CASSPRQSTSYEQYF	TGTGCCAGCTCACCACGACAGAGTACATCCTACGAGCAGTACTTC
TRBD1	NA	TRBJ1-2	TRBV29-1	CSVMTGKGGYTF	TGCAGCGTTATGACAGGGAAGGGTGGCTACACCTTC
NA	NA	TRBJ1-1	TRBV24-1	CATSGHGSNTEAFF	TGTGCCACCAGTGGGCACGGGTCGAACACTGAAGCTTTCTTT
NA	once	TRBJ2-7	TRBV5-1	CASSLHGLTYEQYF	TGCGCCAGCAGCTTACACGGACTTACCTACGAGCAGTACTTC
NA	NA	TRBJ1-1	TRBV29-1	CSVEGGTAGAFF	TGCAGCGTTGAGGGAGGGACCGCGGGAGCTTTCTTT